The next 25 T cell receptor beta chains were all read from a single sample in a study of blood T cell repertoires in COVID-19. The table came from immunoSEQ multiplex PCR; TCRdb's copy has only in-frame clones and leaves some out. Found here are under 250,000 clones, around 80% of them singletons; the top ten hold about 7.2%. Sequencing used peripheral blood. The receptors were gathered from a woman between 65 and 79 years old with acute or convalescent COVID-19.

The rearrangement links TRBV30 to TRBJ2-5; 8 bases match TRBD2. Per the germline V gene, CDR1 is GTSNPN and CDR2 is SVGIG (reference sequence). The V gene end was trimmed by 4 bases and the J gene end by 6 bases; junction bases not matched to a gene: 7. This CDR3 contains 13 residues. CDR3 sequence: CAWNAGGMKTQYF. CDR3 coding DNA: TGTGCCTGGAACGCGGGGGGCATGAAGACCCAGTACTTC.

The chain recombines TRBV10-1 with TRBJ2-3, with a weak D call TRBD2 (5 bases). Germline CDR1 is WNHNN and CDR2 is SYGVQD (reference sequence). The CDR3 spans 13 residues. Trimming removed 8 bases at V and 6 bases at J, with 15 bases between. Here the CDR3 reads CASALAGEDTQYF. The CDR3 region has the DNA TGCGCCAGCGCGCTAGCTGGCGAGGATACGCAGTATTTT.

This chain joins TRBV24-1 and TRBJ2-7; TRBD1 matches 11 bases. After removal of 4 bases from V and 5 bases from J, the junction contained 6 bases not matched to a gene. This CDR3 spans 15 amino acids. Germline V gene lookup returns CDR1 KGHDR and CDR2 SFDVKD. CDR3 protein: CATSEAGTGGNEQYF. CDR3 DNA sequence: TGTGCCACCAGTGAGGCCGGGACAGGGGGGAACGAGCAGTACTTC.

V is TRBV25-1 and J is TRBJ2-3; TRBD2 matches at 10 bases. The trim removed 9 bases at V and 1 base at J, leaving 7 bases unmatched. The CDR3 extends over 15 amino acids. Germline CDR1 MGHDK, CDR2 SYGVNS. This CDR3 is CASGGLAGGTDTQYF. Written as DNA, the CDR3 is TGTGCCAGTGGGGGTCTAGCGGGGGGCACAGATACGCAGTATTTT.

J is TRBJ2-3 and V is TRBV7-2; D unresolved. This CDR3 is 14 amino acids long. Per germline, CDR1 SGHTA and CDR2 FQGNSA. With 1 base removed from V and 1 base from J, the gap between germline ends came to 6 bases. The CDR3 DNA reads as TGTGCCAGCAGCTTAGATCGCGGCACAGATACGCAGTATTTT. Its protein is CASSLDRGTDTQYF.

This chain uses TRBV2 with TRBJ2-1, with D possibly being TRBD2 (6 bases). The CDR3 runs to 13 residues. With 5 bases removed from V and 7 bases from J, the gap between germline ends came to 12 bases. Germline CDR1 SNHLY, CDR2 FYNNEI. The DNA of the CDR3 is TGTGCCAGCAGTCGGGACTTTTTAAATGAGCAGTTCTTC. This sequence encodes CASSRDFLNEQFF. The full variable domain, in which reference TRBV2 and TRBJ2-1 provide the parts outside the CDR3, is EPEVTQTPSHQVTQMGQEVILRCVPISNHLYFYWYRQILGQKVEFLVSFYNNEISEKSEIFDDQFSVERPDGSNFTLKIRSTKLEDSAMYFCASSRDFLNEQFFGPGTRLTVL.

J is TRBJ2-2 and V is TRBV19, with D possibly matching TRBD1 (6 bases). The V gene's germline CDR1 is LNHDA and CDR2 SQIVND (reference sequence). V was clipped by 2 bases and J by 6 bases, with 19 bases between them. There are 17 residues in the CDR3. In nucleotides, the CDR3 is TGTGCCAGTAGTATACAGGGGTACACCGTCGGGGCCGGGGAGCTGTTTTTT. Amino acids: CASSIQGYTVGAGELFF.

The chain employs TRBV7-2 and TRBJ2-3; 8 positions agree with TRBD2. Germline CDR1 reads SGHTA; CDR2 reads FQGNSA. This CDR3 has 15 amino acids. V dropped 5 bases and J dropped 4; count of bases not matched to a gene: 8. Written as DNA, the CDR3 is TGTGCCAGCAGCCCCGGGGGGGGGCGGGCAGATACGCAGTATTTT. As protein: CASSPGGGRADTQYF.

Here the CDR3 reads CASSLAPRLSTYNEQFF. CDR3 nucleotides: TGTGCCAGCAGCTTAGCTCCCAGGTTGAGCACCTACAATGAGCAGTTCTTC. The rearrangement joins TRBV7-9 to TRBJ2-1, with no clear D. CDR1 is SEHNR and CDR2 is FQNEAQ in the germline V gene (reference sequence). Trimming pared 0 bases from V and 2 bases from J, leaving 14 bases between. This CDR3 spans 17 amino acids. The full variable domain, rest sourced from reference TRBV7-9 and TRBJ2-1, is DTGVSQNPRHKITKRGQNVTFRCDPISEHNRLYWYRQTLGQGPEFLTYFQNEAQLEKSRLLSDRFSAERPKGSFSTLEIQRTEQGDSAMYLCASSLAPRLSTYNEQFFGPGTRLTVL.

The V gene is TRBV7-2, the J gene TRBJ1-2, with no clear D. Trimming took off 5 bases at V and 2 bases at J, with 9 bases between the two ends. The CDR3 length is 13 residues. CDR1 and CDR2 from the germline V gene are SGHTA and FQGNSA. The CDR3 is CASSARRNYGYTF. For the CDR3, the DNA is TGTGCCAGCAGCGCCCGGAGGAACTATGGCTACACCTTC.

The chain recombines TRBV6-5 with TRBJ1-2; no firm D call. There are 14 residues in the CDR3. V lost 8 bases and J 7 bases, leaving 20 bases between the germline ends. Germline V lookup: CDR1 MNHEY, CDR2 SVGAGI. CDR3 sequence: CASGRPLSRGGYTF. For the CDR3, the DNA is TGTGCCAGCGGCAGGCCCCTTTCCCGGGGTGGCTACACCTTC.

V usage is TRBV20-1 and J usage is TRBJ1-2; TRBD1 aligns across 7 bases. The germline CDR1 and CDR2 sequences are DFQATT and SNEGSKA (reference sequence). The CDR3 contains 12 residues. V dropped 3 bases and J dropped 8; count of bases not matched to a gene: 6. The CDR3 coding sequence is TGCAGTGCTAGTCACAGGGGATACGGCTACACCTTC. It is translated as CSASHRGYGYTF.

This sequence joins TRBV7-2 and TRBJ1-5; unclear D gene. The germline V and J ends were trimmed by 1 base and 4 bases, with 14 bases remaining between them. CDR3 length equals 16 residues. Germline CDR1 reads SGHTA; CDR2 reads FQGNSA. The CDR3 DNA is TGTGCCAGCAGCTTAGGACTTCGAGGGAGTAATCAGCCCCAGCATTTT. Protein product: CASSLGLRGSNQPQHF. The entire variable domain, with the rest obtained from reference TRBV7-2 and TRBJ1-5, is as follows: GAGVSQSPSNKVTEKGKDVELRCDPISGHTALYWYRQSLGQGLEFLIYFQGNSAPDKSGLPSDRFSAERTGGSVSTLTIQRTQQEDSAVYLCASSLGLRGSNQPQHFGDGTRLSIL.

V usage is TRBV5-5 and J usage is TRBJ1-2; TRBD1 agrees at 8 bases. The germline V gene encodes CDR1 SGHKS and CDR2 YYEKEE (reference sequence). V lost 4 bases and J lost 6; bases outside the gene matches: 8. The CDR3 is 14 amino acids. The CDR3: CASSVKTGGNGYTF. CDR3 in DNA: TGTGCCAGCAGCGTCAAAACAGGGGGGAATGGCTACACCTTC. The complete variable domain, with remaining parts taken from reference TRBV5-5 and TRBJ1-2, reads DAGVTQSPTHLIKTRGQQVTLRCSPISGHKSVSWYQQVLGQGPQFIFQYYEKEERGRGNFPDRFSARQFPNYSSELNVNALLLGDSALYLCASSVKTGGNGYTFGSGTRLTVV.

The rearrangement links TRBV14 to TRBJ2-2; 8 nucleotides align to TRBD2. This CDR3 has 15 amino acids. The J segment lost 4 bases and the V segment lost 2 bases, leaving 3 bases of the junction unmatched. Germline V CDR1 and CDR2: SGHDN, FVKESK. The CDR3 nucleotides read TGTGCCAGCAGCCAACGAGCGGGGGCCACCGGGGAGCTGTTTTTT. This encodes CASSQRAGATGELFF.

The CDR3 DNA follows: TGTGCCATCAGCGCTAACCAAAGGGGTGGCTACACCTTC. It is translated as CAISANQRGGYTF. The gene calls are TRBV10-3 and TRBJ1-2; D perhaps matches TRBD1 (5 bases). With 6 bases removed from V and 7 bases from J, the gap between germline ends came to 15 bases. The CDR3 is 13 amino acids. Germline CDR1 and CDR2: ENHRY and SYGVKD.

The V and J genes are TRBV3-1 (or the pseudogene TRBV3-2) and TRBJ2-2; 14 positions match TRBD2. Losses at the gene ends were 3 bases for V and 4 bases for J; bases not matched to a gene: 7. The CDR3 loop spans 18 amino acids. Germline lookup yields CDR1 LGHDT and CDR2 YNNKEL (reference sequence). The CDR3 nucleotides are TGTGCCAGCAGCCAGACACCGGGACTAGCGGGGGTCACCGGGGAGCTGTTTTTT. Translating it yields CASSQTPGLAGVTGELFF.

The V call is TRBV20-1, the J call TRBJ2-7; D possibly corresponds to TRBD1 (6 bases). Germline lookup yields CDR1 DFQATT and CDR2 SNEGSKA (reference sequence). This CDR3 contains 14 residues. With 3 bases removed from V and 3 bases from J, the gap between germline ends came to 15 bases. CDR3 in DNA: TGCAGTGCTAGTCGAACAGGGCCTCTCTACGAGCAGTACGTC. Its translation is CSASRTGPLYEQYV.

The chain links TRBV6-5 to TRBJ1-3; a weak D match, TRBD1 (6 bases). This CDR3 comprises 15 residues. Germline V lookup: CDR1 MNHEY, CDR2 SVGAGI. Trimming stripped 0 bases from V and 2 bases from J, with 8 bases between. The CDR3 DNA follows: TGTGCCAGCAGTTACTCCCGACAGGCTGGAAACACCATATATTTT. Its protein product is CASSYSRQAGNTIYF.

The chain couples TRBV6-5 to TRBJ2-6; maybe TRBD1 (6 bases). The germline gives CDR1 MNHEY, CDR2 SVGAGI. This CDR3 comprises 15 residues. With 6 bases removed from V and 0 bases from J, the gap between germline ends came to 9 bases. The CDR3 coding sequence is TGTGCCAGCAGGAGGGACACCTCTGGGGCCAACGTCCTGACTTTC. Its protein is CASRRDTSGANVLTF.

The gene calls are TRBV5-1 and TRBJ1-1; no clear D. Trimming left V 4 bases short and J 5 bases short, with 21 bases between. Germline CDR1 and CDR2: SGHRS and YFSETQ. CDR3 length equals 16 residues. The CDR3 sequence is CASSDSTSQRRTEAFF. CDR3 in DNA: TGCGCCAGCAGCGACTCGACGTCCCAGAGGAGGACTGAAGCTTTCTTT.

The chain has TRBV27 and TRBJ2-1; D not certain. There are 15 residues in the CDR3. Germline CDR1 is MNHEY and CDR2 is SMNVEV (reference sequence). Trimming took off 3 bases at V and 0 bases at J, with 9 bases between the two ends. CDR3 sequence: CASSLNRNSYNEQFF. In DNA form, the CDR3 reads TGTGCCAGCAGTTTGAACAGAAACTCCTACAATGAGCAGTTCTTC.

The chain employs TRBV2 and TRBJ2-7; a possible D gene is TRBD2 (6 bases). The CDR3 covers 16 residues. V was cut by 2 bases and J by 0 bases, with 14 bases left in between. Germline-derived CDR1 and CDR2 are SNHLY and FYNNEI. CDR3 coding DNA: TGTGCCAGCAGTGAAAATTTGGCGGGGAACTCCTACGAGCAGTACGTC. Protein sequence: CASSENLAGNSYEQYV.

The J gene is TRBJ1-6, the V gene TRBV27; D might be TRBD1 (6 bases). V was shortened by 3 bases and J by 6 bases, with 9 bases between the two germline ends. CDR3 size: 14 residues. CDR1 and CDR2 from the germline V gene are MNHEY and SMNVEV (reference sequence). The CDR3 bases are TGTGCCAGCAGTTTTCGCAGGGGTAATTCACCCCTCCACTTT. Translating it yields CASSFRRGNSPLHF.

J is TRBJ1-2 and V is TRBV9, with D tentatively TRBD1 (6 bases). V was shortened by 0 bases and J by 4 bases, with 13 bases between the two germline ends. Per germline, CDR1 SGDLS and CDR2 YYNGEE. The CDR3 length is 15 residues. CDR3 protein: CASSVDLGGSYGYTF. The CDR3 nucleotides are TGTGCCAGCAGCGTAGATTTAGGGGGTAGCTATGGCTACACCTTC. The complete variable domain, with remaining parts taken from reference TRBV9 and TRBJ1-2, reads DSGVTQTPKHLITATGQRVTLRCSPRSGDLSVYWYQQSLDQGLQFLIQYYNGEERAKGNILERFSAQQFPDLHSELNLSSLELGDSALYFCASSVDLGGSYGYTFGSGTRLTVV.